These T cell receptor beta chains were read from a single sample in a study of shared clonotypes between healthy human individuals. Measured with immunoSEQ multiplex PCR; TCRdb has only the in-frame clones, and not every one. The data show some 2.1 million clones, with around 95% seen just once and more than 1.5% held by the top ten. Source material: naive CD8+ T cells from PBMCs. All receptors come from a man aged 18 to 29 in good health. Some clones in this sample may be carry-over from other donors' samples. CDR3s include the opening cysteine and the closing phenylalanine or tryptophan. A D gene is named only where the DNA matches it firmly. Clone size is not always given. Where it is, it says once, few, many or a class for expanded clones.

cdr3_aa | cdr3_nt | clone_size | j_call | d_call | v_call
CASSQDPSLYTEAFF | TGCGCCAGCAGCCAAGACCCGTCACTGTACACTGAAGCTTTCTTT | . | TRBJ1-1 | . | TRBV4-1
CSVEDRGPPGTGELFF | TGCAGCGTTGAAGATCGGGGACCTCCGGGGACCGGGGAGCTGTTTTTT | . | TRBJ2-2 | . | TRBV29-1
CASSSSPRDHSYEQYF | TGTGCCAGCAGTTCTAGCCCCCGGGACCACTCCTACGAGCAGTACTTC | . | TRBJ2-7 | . | TRBV7-6
CASSLNRETNEKLFF | TGCGCCAGCAGCCTTAACAGGGAGACTAATGAAAAACTGTTTTTT | . | TRBJ1-4 | . | TRBV4-3
CASSPTPSGANVLTF | TGCGCCAGCAGCCCCACACCGTCTGGGGCCAACGTCCTGACTTTC | . | TRBJ2-6 | . | TRBV4-3
CASRVPSSYEQYF | TGTGCCAGCCGTGTTCCTAGCTCCTACGAGCAGTACTTC | . | TRBJ2-7 | . | TRBV7-9
CASSRTGGETQYF | TGTGCCAGCAGCCGGACAGGCGGTGAGACCCAGTACTTC | . | TRBJ2-5 | TRBD1 | TRBV11-2
CASSTGTSSTDTQYF | TGTGCCAGCAGTACTGGGACATCTAGCACAGATACGCAGTATTTT | . | TRBJ2-3 | . | TRBV6-6
CASSRTGVEQYF | TGTGCCAGCAGTCGTACAGGGGTCGAGCAGTACTTC | . | TRBJ2-7 | TRBD1 | TRBV16
CASSPGSGEGYNEQFF | TGTGCCAGCAGCCCGGGCTCCGGGGAGGGCTACAATGAGCAGTTCTTC | once | TRBJ2-1 | TRBD2 | TRBV7-9
CASSGTDYEQYF | TGTGCCAGTAGCGGGACAGATTACGAGCAGTACTTC | . | TRBJ2-7 | TRBD1 | TRBV19
CASSEIGSSYEQYF | TGTGCCAGCAGTGAAATAGGGAGCTCCTACGAGCAGTACTTC | . | TRBJ2-7 | . | TRBV6-1
CASSVVMNTEAFF | TGTGCCAGCAGCGTAGTCATGAACACTGAAGCTTTCTTT | . | TRBJ1-1 | . | TRBV9
CASSFLGTEAFF | TGTGCCAGCAGTTTTCTGGGAACTGAAGCTTTCTTT | . | TRBJ1-1 | . | TRBV27
CASSIDSTHDEQYF | TGTGCCAGTAGTATAGATTCGACCCACGACGAGCAGTACTTC | . | TRBJ2-7 | . | TRBV19
CASSLRGQGYLQETQYF | TGTGCCAGCAGCCTACGTGGACAGGGGTATTTACAAGAGACCCAGTACTTC | . | TRBJ2-5 | TRBD1 | TRBV5-6
CASSPQGPVEGYTF | TGTGCCAGCAGTCCCCAAGGGCCCGTCGAGGGCTACACCTTC | . | TRBJ1-2 | . | TRBV5-6
CASSSGQGLAFF | TGTGCCAGCAGTAGCGGACAGGGCTTAGCTTTCTTT | few | TRBJ1-1 | TRBD1 | TRBV7-9
CAREVGPYTEAFF | TGTGCCAGAGAAGTTGGGCCGTACACTGAAGCTTTCTTT | . | TRBJ1-1 | . | TRBV27
CASSYGAGYPVYGYTF | TGTGCCAGCAGTTACGGGGCAGGGTATCCCGTCTATGGCTACACCTTC | . | TRBJ1-2 | . | TRBV6-5
CASSPTGQPNTEAFF | TGTGCCAGCAGCCCAACGGGACAGCCGAACACTGAAGCTTTCTTT | . | TRBJ1-1 | TRBD1 | TRBV9
CASSEVSGRAGANVLTF | TGTGCCAGCAGTGAAGTGAGCGGGAGGGCTGGGGCCAACGTCCTGACTTTC | . | TRBJ2-6 | TRBD2 | TRBV2
CASSLKRDPPEAFF | TGTGCCAGCAGCTTAAAAAGGGATCCCCCTGAAGCTTTCTTT | . | TRBJ1-1 | . | TRBV7-9
CASSEGASAYNEQFF | TGCGCCAGCAGTGAAGGGGCTAGCGCGTACAATGAGCAGTTCTTC | . | TRBJ2-1 | . | TRBV10-2
CASSPGQGGGYTF | TGTGCCAGCAGTCCCGGACAGGGAGGGGGCTACACCTTC | once | TRBJ1-2 | TRBD1 | TRBV27
CASSPFGQGNTEAFF | TGCGCCAGCAGCCCTTTTGGGCAGGGAAACACTGAAGCTTTCTTT | . | TRBJ1-1 | . | TRBV4-1
CASSTGPEAFF | TGTGCCAGCAGCACAGGCCCTGAAGCTTTCTTT | few | TRBJ1-1 | . | TRBV25-1
CASSRTRGEQYF | TGTGCCAGCAGCCGGACCCGCGGGGAGCAGTACTTC | . | TRBJ2-7 | . | TRBV7-8
CASSLSLRDGMWNGYTF | TGTGCCAGCAGCTTATCTCTGCGGGACGGGATGTGGAATGGCTACACCTTC | . | TRBJ1-2 | . | TRBV7-9
CASSLGGTQPQHF | TGTGCCAGCAGCTTGGGGGGGACGCAGCCCCAGCATTTT | . | TRBJ1-5 | . | TRBV7-9